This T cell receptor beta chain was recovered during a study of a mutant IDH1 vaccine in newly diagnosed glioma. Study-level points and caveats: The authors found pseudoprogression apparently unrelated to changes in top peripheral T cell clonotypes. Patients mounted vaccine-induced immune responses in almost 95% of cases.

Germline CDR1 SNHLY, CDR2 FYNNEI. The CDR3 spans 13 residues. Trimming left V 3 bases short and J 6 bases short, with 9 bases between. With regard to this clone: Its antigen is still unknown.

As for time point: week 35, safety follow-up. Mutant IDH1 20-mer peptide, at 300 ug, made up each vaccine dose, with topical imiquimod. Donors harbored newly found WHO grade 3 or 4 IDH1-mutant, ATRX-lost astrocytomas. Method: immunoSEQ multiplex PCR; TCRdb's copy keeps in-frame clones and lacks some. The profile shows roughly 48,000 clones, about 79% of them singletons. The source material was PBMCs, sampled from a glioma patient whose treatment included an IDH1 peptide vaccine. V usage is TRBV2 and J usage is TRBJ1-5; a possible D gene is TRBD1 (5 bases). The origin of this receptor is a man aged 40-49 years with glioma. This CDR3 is CASSDGGLQPQHF. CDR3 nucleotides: TGTGCCAGCAGTGACGGGGGACTTCAGCCCCAGCATTTT.